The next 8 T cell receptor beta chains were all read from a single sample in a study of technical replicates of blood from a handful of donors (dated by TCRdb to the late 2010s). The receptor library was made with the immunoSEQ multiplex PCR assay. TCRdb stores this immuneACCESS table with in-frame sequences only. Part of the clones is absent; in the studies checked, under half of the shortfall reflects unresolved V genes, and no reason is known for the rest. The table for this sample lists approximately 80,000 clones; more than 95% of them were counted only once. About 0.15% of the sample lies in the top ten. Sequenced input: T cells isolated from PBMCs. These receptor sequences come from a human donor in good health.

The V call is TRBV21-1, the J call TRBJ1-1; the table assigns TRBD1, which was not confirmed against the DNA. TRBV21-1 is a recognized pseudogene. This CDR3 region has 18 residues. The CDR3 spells CASSKGDRDRGSDTEAFF. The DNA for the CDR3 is TGTGCCAGCAGCAAAGGAGACCGGGACAGGGGATCGGACACTGAAGCTTTCTTT.

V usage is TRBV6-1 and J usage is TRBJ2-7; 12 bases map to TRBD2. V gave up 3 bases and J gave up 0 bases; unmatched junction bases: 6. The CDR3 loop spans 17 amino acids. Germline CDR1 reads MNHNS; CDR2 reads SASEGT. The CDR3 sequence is CASSDPGTSGRSYEQYF. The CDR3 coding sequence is TGTGCCAGCAGTGACCCTGGGACTAGCGGGCGCTCCTACGAGCAGTACTTC.

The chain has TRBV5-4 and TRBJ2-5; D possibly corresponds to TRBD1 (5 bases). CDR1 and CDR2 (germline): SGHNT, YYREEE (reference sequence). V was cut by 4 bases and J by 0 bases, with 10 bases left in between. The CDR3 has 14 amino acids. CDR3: CASSADRYQETQYF. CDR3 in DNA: TGTGCCAGCAGCGCCGACAGATACCAAGAGACCCAGTACTTC.

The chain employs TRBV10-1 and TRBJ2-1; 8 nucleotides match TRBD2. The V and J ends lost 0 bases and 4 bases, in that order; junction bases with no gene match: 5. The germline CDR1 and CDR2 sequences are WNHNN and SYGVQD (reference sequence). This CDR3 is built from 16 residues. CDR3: CASSESVRGGYNEQFF. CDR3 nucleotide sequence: TGCGCCAGCAGTGAGTCGGTCCGGGGGGGTTACAATGAGCAGTTCTTC.

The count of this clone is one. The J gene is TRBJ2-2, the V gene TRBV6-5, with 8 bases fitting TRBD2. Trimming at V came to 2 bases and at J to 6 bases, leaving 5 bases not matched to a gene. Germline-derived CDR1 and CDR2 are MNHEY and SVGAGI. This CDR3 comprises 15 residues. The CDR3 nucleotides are TGTGCCAGCAGTTACACCGTAGCGGGGCCCGGGGAGCTGTTTTTT. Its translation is CASSYTVAGPGELFF.

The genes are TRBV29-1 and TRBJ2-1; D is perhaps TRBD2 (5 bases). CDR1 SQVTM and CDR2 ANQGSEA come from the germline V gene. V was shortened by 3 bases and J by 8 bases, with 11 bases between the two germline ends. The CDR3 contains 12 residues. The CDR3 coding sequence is TGCAGCGTTGACTACGGGGAAGATGAGCAGTTCTTC. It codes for CSVDYGEDEQFF.

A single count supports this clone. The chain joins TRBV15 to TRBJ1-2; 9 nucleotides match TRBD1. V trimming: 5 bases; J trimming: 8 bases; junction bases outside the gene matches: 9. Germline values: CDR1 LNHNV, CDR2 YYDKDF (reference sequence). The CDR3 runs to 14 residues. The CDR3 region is CATSLGDRDWGYTF. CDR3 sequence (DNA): TGTGCCACCAGCCTGGGGGACAGGGACTGGGGCTACACCTTC.

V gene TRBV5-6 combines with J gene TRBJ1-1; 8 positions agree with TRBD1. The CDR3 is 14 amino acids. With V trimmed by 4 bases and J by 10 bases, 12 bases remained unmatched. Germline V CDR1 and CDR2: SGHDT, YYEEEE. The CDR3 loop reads CASSADRVRGRAFF. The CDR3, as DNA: TGTGCCAGCAGCGCGGACAGGGTCCGGGGGCGAGCTTTCTTT.